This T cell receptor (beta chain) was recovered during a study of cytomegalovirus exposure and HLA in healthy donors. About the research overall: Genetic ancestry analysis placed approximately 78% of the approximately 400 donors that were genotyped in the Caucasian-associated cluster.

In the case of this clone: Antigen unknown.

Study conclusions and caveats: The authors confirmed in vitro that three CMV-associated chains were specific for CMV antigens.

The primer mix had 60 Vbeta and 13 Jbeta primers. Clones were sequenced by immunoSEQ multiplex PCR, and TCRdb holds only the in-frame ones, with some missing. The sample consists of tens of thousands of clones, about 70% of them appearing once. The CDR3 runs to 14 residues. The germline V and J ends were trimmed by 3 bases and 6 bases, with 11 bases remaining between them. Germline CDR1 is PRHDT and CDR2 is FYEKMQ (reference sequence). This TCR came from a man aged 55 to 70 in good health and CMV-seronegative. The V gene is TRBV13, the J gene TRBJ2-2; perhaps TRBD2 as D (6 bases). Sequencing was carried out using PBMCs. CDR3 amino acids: CASSFQPGAGELFF. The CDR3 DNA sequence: TGTGCCAGCAGCTTCCAACCGGGGGCCGGGGAGCTGTTTTTT.